Each of the 15 T cell receptor beta chains below was sequenced from the same sample in a study of T cell responses to AZD1222 COVID-19 vaccine. The protocol was immunoSEQ multiplex PCR, while the TCRdb copy is restricted to in-frame clones and leaves out a portion. The sample has about 120,000 clones; approximately 90% are singletons. The specimen comprised peripheral blood, sampled 28 days after the second AZD1222 dose. Receptors originate from an adult who received the AZD1222 COVID-19 vaccine.

The rearrangement uses TRBV24-1 and TRBJ2-1; TRBD1 agrees at 7 bases. With 4 bases clipped from V and 8 bases from J, the junction kept 13 bases outside the gene matches. Germline CDR1 and CDR2: KGHDR and SFDVKD. The CDR3 totals 16 residues. This CDR3 is CATSDPGQLVRDEQFF. CDR3 nucleotide sequence: TGTGCCACCAGTGACCCGGGACAGCTCGTACGTGATGAGCAGTTCTTC.

This chain connects TRBV2 to TRBJ1-5; no definite D call. The V and J ends lost 7 bases and 3 bases respectively, with 10 bases between them. CDR1 and CDR2 (germline): SNHLY, FYNNEI. There are 13 residues in the CDR3. Here the CDR3 DNA reads TGTGCCAGCAATAGACGCAACAATCAGCCCCAGCATTTT. Translated: CASNRRNNQPQHF.

The chain combines TRBV15 with TRBJ2-5; 8 nucleotides match TRBD1. V lost 0 bases, J lost 7 bases, and 7 bases stayed unmatched. The germline gives CDR1 LNHNV, CDR2 YYDKDF (reference sequence). The CDR3 contains 15 residues. CDR3 loop: CATSRDRTGGRTQYF. CDR3 coding DNA: TGTGCCACCAGCAGAGATAGAACAGGGGGTCGGACCCAGTACTTC.

This clone was found a few times. J is TRBJ1-3 and V is TRBV6-5, with 7 positions matching TRBD1. V was clipped by 2 bases and J by 0 bases; unmatched bases: 4. The length of the CDR3 is 16 residues. From germline, CDR1 is MNHEY and CDR2 SVGAGI. This chain's CDR3 is CASSYAGQNSGNTIYF. The CDR3 DNA sequence: TGTGCCAGCAGTTACGCGGGACAGAACTCTGGAAACACCATATATTTT.

The rearrangement uses TRBV4-2 and TRBJ2-1; 16 nucleotides align to TRBD2. Per germline, CDR1 LGHNA and CDR2 YNFKEQ. The CDR3 loop spans 14 amino acids. V trimming: 5 bases; J trimming: 15 bases; junction bases outside the gene matches: 7. CDR3 sequence: CASSWGLAGGYRFF. CDR3 DNA sequence: TGTGCCAGCAGCTGGGGACTAGCGGGGGGGTATCGGTTCTTC.

The gene calls are TRBV5-1 and TRBJ1-1, with TRBD1 matching 8 bases. This CDR3 is 15 amino acids long. Germline loops: CDR1 SGHRS, CDR2 YFSETQ. J lost 1 base, V lost 0 bases, and 2 bases had no gene match. The CDR3 reads CASSLEGQGNTEAFF. The CDR3 DNA sequence: TGCGCCAGCAGCTTGGAAGGACAGGGGAACACTGAAGCTTTCTTT.

The J gene is TRBJ1-3, the V gene TRBV21-1; whether TRBD1, the table's D call, matches the DNA was not checked. TRBV21-1 is termed a pseudogene. CDR3 length: 17 residues. The CDR3 coding sequence is TGTGCCAGCAGCAAAGGGACAGGGAAGGGGGCTGGAAACACCATATATTTT. Protein product: CASSKGTGKGAGNTIYF.

J is TRBJ1-6 and V is TRBV7-3; 7 bases are shared with TRBD1. Per the germline V gene, CDR1 is SGHTA and CDR2 is FQGTGA. This CDR3 spans 17 amino acids. Trimming at V came to 4 bases and at J to 9 bases, leaving 15 bases not matched to a gene. CDR3 in amino acids: CASSSPDRTGRGSPLHF. CDR3 coding DNA: TGTGCCAGCAGCTCGCCGGATCGGACAGGCCGCGGTTCACCCCTCCACTTT. The full variable domain, rest sourced from reference TRBV7-3 and TRBJ1-6, is GAGVSQTPSNKVTEKGKYVELRCDPISGHTALYWYRQSLGQGPEFLIYFQGTGAADDSGLPNDRFFAVRPEGSVSTLKIQRTERGDSAVYLCASSSPDRTGRGSPLHFGNGTRLTVT.

The CDR3 DNA reads as TGTGCCAGCAGCTTGCTAGGCGAGATGTCTTTCGGGGGCTACACCTTC. This sequence encodes CASSLLGEMSFGGYTF. This rearrangement joins TRBV5-6 to TRBJ1-2, with D hard to call. Trimming shortened V by 1 base and J by 8 bases, and 21 bases separated the two germline ends. The CDR3 has 16 residues. The germline gives CDR1 SGHDT, CDR2 YYEEEE.

The V call is TRBV6-1, the J call TRBJ2-2, with D tentatively TRBD1 or TRBD2 (6 bases each). Germline V CDR1 and CDR2: MNHNS, SASEGT. V dropped 3 bases and J dropped 4 bases, with 18 bases sitting between them. This CDR3 spans 17 amino acids. The CDR3 region has the DNA TGTGCCAGCAGTGACCCAGGGGACTTTCAGCCCACCGGGGAGCTGTTTTTT. Encoded protein: CASSDPGDFQPTGELFF.

V gene TRBV29-1 combines with J gene TRBJ2-1, with D unclear. Germline loops: CDR1 SQVTM, CDR2 ANQGSEA. The CDR3 has 11 amino acids. The germline V and J ends were trimmed by 6 bases and 7 bases, with 10 bases remaining between them. CDR3 amino acids: CSVGRANEQFF. The DNA for the CDR3 is TGCAGCGTGGGCCGGGCGAATGAGCAGTTCTTC.

In this sample, this clone turned up once. The chain uses TRBV18 and TRBJ1-4; TRBD1 matches 7 bases. The CDR3 consists of 16 residues. V lost 3 bases to trimming and J lost 7 bases; unmatched junction nucleotides: 11. Germline V gives CDR1 KGHSH, CDR2 LQKENI. CDR3 in DNA: TGTGCCAGCTCACCCCGGGACAGAATAAGAAGTGAAAAACTGTTTTTT. Amino acid sequence: CASSPRDRIRSEKLFF.

In regard to this clone: The germline gene is not matched at one end of the junction; a read error may be the cause. The rearrangement uses TRBV23-1 and TRBJ2-5; 13 bases map to TRBD2. TRBV23-1 is an ORF for which the function is uncertain. This CDR3 is built from 17 residues. This CDR3 reads CASSQTSGGPHQETQYF. In DNA, the CDR3 is TGCGCCAGCAGCCAGACTAGCGGGGGGCCCCACCAGGAGACCCAGTACTTC.

V gene TRBV29-1 combines with J gene TRBJ2-5; D gene uncertain. V was clipped by 2 bases and J by 2 bases, with 6 bases between them. Per the germline V gene, CDR1 is SQVTM and CDR2 is ANQGSEA. This CDR3 has 12 residues. In DNA form, the CDR3 reads TGCAGCGTTGAAAGACAACAAGAGACCCAGTACTTC. Translated: CSVERQQETQYF. The entire variable domain, with the rest obtained from reference TRBV29-1 and TRBJ2-5, is as follows: SAVISQKPSRDICQRGTSLTIQCQVDSQVTMMFWYRQQPGQSLTLIATANQGSEATYESGFVIDKFPISRPNLTFSTLTVSNMSPEDSSIYLCSVERQQETQYFGPGTRLLVL.

V and J are TRBV3-1 (or the pseudogene TRBV3-2) and TRBJ2-1; 7 bases fit TRBD2. The CDR3 length is 14 residues. The junction had 7 bases not matched to a gene; V was cut back by 4 bases and J by 7 bases. CDR1 and CDR2 (germline): LGHDT, YNNKEL (reference sequence). CDR3 region: CASSPGLGRNEQFF. CDR3 DNA sequence: TGTGCCAGCAGCCCCGGCCTCGGGAGGAATGAGCAGTTCTTC.